The 5 T cell receptor beta chains below come from one sample, sequenced in a study of identical twins. One entry per CDR3 protein, called by TCRdb with MiXCR from the 5' RACE reads. The sample consists of approximately 410,000 distinct CDR3 sequences, 15% to 20% of them appearing once. Sequenced material: naive T cells sorted from blood. The origin of the receptors is a man in his forties or fifties in good health.

This clonotype was picked up many times. V gene TRBV6-2 or TRBV6-3 combines with J gene TRBJ2-3; a weak D match, TRBD2 (5 bases). Germline V gene data show CDR1 as MNHEY and CDR2 as SVGEGT. Trimming removed 2 bases at V and 2 bases at J, with 11 bases between. This CDR3 region has 15 residues. Written as DNA, the CDR3 is TGTGCCAGCAGTTACGGAGCGGAGAACACAGATACGCAGTATTTT. Protein sequence: CASSYGAENTDTQYF.

A few counts support this clonotype. The CDR3 protein is CASTGGGKNIQYF. CDR3 nucleotides: TGTGCTTCAACGGGGGGTGGCAAAAACATTCAGTACTTC. The chain is built from TRBV12-3 or TRBV12-4 and TRBJ2-4; TRBD2 matches at 7 bases. The CDR3 is 13 amino acids.

V and J are TRBV25-1 and TRBJ1-3; D is unresolved. This CDR3 is built from 14 residues. Per the germline V gene, CDR1 is MGHDK and CDR2 is SYGVNS. V was shortened by 7 bases and J by 0 bases, with 10 bases between the two germline ends. CDR3 DNA sequence: TGTGCCAGCATGAGTGTCCTCTCTGGAAACACCATATATTTT. Residues: CASMSVLSGNTIYF. Full variable domain (remainder filled in from reference TRBV25-1 and TRBJ1-3): EADIYQTPRYLVIGTGKKITLECSQTMGHDKMYWYQQDPGMELHLIHYSYGVNSTEKGDLSSESTVSRIRTEHFPLTLESARPSHTSQYLCASMSVLSGNTIYFGEGSWLTVV.

This clonotype was counted a few times. The chain uses TRBV6-2 or TRBV6-3 and TRBJ1-2, with TRBD1 matching 7 bases. The CDR3 has 14 amino acids. After removal of 2 bases from V and 4 bases from J, the junction contained 4 bases not matched to a gene. The germline V gene encodes CDR1 MNHEY and CDR2 SVGEGT. CDR3: CASSYPGQSYGYTF. CDR3 nucleotides: TGTGCCAGCAGTTACCCGGGACAGAGCTATGGCTACACCTTC.

This clonotype was recorded many times. The chain is built from TRBV27 and TRBJ1-3; 7 nucleotides line up with TRBD1. The junction had 7 bases not matched to a gene; V was cut back by 5 bases and J by 3 bases. Germline-derived CDR1 and CDR2 are MNHEY and SMNVEV (reference sequence). The CDR3 extends over 15 amino acids. CDR3 protein: CASSRQGSHGNTIYF. CDR3 DNA: TGTGCCAGCAGTCGACAGGGTTCCCATGGAAACACCATATATTTT.